What follows are 26 T cell receptor beta chains derived from one specimen sequenced in a study. One entry per CDR3 protein results from TCRdb running MiXCR on the RT-PCR reads. The sample records hundreds of thousands of distinct CDR3 sequences, more than 13% being singletons. Sequencing was done on a sample of memory CD4+ T cells from blood. These receptors originate from a female donor in good health, serving as a healthy control.

This clonotype was seen a few times. The V call is TRBV24-1, the J call TRBJ2-5; a possible D gene is TRBD2 (5 bases). The CDR3 has 14 residues. The germline CDR1 and CDR2 sequences are KGHDR and SFDVKD. With 7 bases removed from V and 4 bases from J, the gap between germline ends came to 15 bases. CDR3 nucleotides: TGTGCCACCAGCGGAGATGCCCGGGGAGAGACCCAGTACTTC. Translation: CATSGDARGETQYF.

This clonotype appeared many times. This rearrangement joins TRBV20-1 to TRBJ2-3; 8 bases are a match to TRBD2. CDR1 and CDR2 (germline): DFQATT, SNEGSKA (reference sequence). The junction had 5 bases not matched to a gene; V was cut back by 5 bases and J by 4 bases. The CDR3 consists of 13 residues. CDR3 sequence: CSAFKRESDTQYF. The CDR3 coding sequence is TGCAGTGCTTTCAAGCGGGAGTCAGATACGCAGTATTTT.

The J gene is TRBJ1-1, the V gene TRBV5-1, with D unclear. V was pared by 1 base and J by 4 bases, with 14 bases between. The germline gives CDR1 SGHRS, CDR2 YFSETQ. CDR3 length: 15 amino acids. This chain's CDR3 is CASSLFSEESTEAFF. DNA of the CDR3: TGCGCCAGCAGCTTGTTTTCGGAAGAGAGCACTGAAGCTTTCTTT.

This clonotype was detected ten times or more. A junction end diverges from the germline sequence, so it may reflect a read error. This chain uses TRBV12-3 or TRBV12-4 with TRBJ1-2; 12 nucleotides line up with TRBD1. The CDR3 is 11 amino acids. CDR3 DNA sequence: TGTGCCAGCAGGGGGGACAGGGGGCTTGGCTTC. Translated: CASRGDRGLGF.

The J gene is TRBJ1-2, the V gene TRBV4-2, with D possibly TRBD1 on 6 matching bases. Trimming stripped 0 bases from V and 7 bases from J, with 18 bases between. The CDR3 is 16 residues long. Germline values: CDR1 LGHNA, CDR2 YNFKEQ. The CDR3: CASSQDLDRGASGYTF. In nucleotides, the CDR3 is TGTGCCAGCAGCCAAGACTTGGACCGGGGGGCGAGTGGCTACACCTTC.

This clonotype was observed at least ten times. The chain couples TRBV12-3 or TRBV12-4 to TRBJ2-2; 10 nucleotides agree with TRBD2. This CDR3 spans 15 amino acids. The ends lost 3 bases at V and 6 bases at J; junction bases unmatched: 4. This CDR3 reads CASSLSGGDAGELFF. Written as DNA, the CDR3 is TGTGCCAGCAGTTTGAGCGGGGGGGACGCCGGGGAGCTGTTTTTT.

V and J are TRBV7-2 and TRBJ2-2; the D gene is possibly TRBD2 (7 bases). The germline V and J ends were trimmed by 3 bases and 6 bases, with 20 bases remaining between them. Germline lookup yields CDR1 SGHTA and CDR2 FQGNSA. The CDR3 has 17 amino acids. CDR3 residues: CASSLSRRGAIAGELFF. The DNA of the CDR3 is TGTGCCAGCAGCTTGAGCCGCCGGGGGGCGATAGCCGGGGAGCTGTTTTTT.

A few counts support this clonotype. The chain is built from TRBV7-9 and TRBJ2-7; D call uncertain. Germline V gene data show CDR1 as SEHNR and CDR2 as FQNEAQ (reference sequence). This CDR3 has 12 amino acids. V lost 5 bases, J lost 6 bases, and 11 bases lay in between. The CDR3 region has the DNA TGTGCCAGCAGCCCGTCAGCTGCCGAGCAGTACTTC. Amino acids: CASSPSAAEQYF.

The chain links TRBV4-2 to TRBJ2-3, with no clear D. Germline V CDR1 and CDR2: LGHNA, YNFKEQ. This CDR3 has 16 residues. Trimming shortened V by 3 bases and J by 1 base, and 14 bases separated the two germline ends. CDR3 nucleotide sequence: TGTGCCAGCAGCCAGAAGACGAAATCGGGCACAGATACGCAGTATTTT. Protein product: CASSQKTKSGTDTQYF.

In its sample, this clonotype was seen a few times. This sequence joins TRBV20-1 and TRBJ2-3; TRBD2 matches 12 bases. Trimming cost V 1 base and J 3 bases; bases outside gene matches: 5. The germline V gene has CDR1 DFQATT and CDR2 SNEGSKA (reference sequence). The CDR3 is 16 residues long. CDR3 loop: CSARAASGRATDTQYF. For the CDR3, the DNA is TGCAGTGCTAGAGCGGCTAGCGGGAGGGCAACAGATACGCAGTATTTT.

This clonotype was found a few times. The rearrangement uses TRBV20-1 and TRBJ2-1; 7 bases align to TRBD2. V gave up 3 bases and J gave up 5 bases; unmatched junction bases: 16. Germline V gene data show CDR1 as DFQATT and CDR2 as SNEGSKA (reference sequence). There are 17 residues in the CDR3. This CDR3 reads CSARPLTSLGLDNEQFF. The CDR3 DNA is TGCAGTGCTAGGCCCCTGACTAGCTTGGGCCTAGACAATGAGCAGTTCTTC.

This clonotype was recorded a few times. The J gene is TRBJ1-1, the V gene TRBV27; 7 positions match TRBD1. V trimming: 3 bases; J trimming: 0 bases; junction bases outside the gene matches: 10. Germline V gives CDR1 MNHEY, CDR2 SMNVEV (reference sequence). The CDR3 has 17 amino acids. The DNA of the CDR3 is TGTGCCAGCAGTTTCAGGGGGGCGGCAGGAATGAACACTGAAGCTTTCTTT. It encodes CASSFRGAAGMNTEAFF.

This clonotype has a count of ten or more. The V call is TRBV20-1, the J call TRBJ2-3; TRBD2 matches at 9 bases. The J segment lost 6 bases and the V segment lost 6 bases, leaving 16 bases of the junction unmatched. CDR3 length: 16 residues. CDR1 and CDR2 (germline): DFQATT, SNEGSKA (reference sequence). As DNA, the CDR3 is TGCAGTGCCCGCGGGAGGGCCGGTTTTGATGAGGATACGCAGTATTTT. This gives the protein CSARGRAGFDEDTQYF.

The chain joins TRBV6-1 to TRBJ2-3; 9 bases map to TRBD1. Germline assignment: CDR1 MNHNS and CDR2 SASEGT. Trimming cost V 2 bases and J 4 bases; bases outside gene matches: 7. The CDR3 contains 16 residues. CDR3 residues: CASSEIGTGFSDTQYF. CDR3 coding DNA: TGTGCCAGCAGTGAAATCGGGACAGGGTTTTCAGATACGCAGTATTTT.

The sample holds many counts of this clonotype. The rearrangement links TRBV24-1 to TRBJ2-1, with no clear D. CDR3 size: 11 residues. V gave up 7 bases and J gave up 8 bases, with 8 bases separating them. Germline V CDR1 and CDR2: KGHDR, SFDVKD. DNA of the CDR3: TGTGCCACCAGAGCCAAATATGAGCAGTTCTTC. It codes for CATRAKYEQFF.

This clonotype was recorded many times. The rearrangement joins TRBV5-6 to TRBJ1-3; D may be TRBD1 (6 bases). This CDR3 has 16 residues. The germline CDR1 and CDR2 sequences are SGHDT and YYEEEE. V was trimmed by 0 bases and J by 7 bases, leaving 17 bases between them. As DNA, the CDR3 is TGTGCCAGCAGCTTGGGAAAAGATCAGGGGCGGAACACCATATATTTT. Its translation: CASSLGKDQGRNTIYF.

This clonotype showed up just a few times. The rearrangement links TRBV6-1 to TRBJ2-7, with D uncertain. The germline V gene encodes CDR1 MNHNS and CDR2 SASEGT. V lost 9 bases to trimming and J lost 5 bases, with 29 bases between them. CDR3 length equals 17 residues. CDR3 DNA: TGTGCCAGTGTCACTATAATCCGGGCCAAATCCTATCACGAGCAGTACTTC. Amino acids: CASVTIIRAKSYHEQYF.

The chain couples TRBV5-8 to TRBJ1-6, with 8 positions matching TRBD1. CDR1 SGHTS and CDR2 YDEGEE come from the germline V gene. This CDR3 comprises 14 residues. After removal of 2 bases from V and 7 bases from J, the junction contained 2 bases not matched to a gene. CDR3 amino acids: CASSFDRGNSPLHF. The CDR3, as DNA: TGTGCCAGCAGCTTCGACAGGGGAAATTCACCCCTCCACTTT.

The sample holds many counts of this clonotype. The J gene is TRBJ1-1, the V gene TRBV10-3; no firm D call. Germline CDR1 reads ENHRY; CDR2 reads SYGVKD. This CDR3 has 12 residues. In nucleotides, the CDR3 is TGTGCAACACAACCCTCCGGCACTGAAGCTTTCTTT. This sequence encodes CATQPSGTEAFF.

Details on this clonotype: It may be a read error: a sequence one base away is much more abundant. The chain couples TRBV7-9 to TRBJ1-1, with 7 bases aligning to TRBD1. The germline gives CDR1 SEHNR, CDR2 FQNEAQ (reference sequence). CDR3 length: 12 amino acids. Here the CDR3 reads CASSLSGGEASF. In nucleotides, the CDR3 is TGTGCCAGCAGCTTATCAGGGGGGGAAGCTTCCTTT.

This clonotype has just a few counts. The chain employs TRBV3-1 and TRBJ1-2; maybe TRBD1 (5 bases). The length of the CDR3 is 16 residues. CDR1 LGHDT and CDR2 YNNKEL come from the germline V gene (reference sequence). V was shortened by 3 bases and J by 4 bases, with 18 bases between the two germline ends. This CDR3 reads CASSHPSAGNAYGYTF. The CDR3 DNA is TGTGCCAGCAGCCACCCCTCGGCAGGGAATGCCTATGGCTACACCTTC.

This clonotype has only a few counts. This chain connects TRBV20-1 to TRBJ1-4; the D is unclear. V shed 8 bases and J shed 8 bases, with 18 bases lying between them. The CDR3 has 13 amino acids. The germline gives CDR1 DFQATT, CDR2 SNEGSKA (reference sequence). CDR3 residues: CSSRRTSWEKLFF. As DNA, the CDR3 is TGCAGTTCCCGACGGACCTCTTGGGAAAAACTGTTTTTT.

V is TRBV7-9 and J is TRBJ2-7; D not certain. The CDR3 contains 12 residues. Trimming pared 3 bases from V and 4 bases from J, leaving 7 bases between. Per germline, CDR1 SEHNR and CDR2 FQNEAQ (reference sequence). CDR3 in DNA: TGTGCCAGCAGCTTCGGCCTGTACGAGCAGTACTTC. Protein: CASSFGLYEQYF. The whole variable domain, remainder taken from reference TRBV7-9 and TRBJ2-7, is DTGVSQNPRHKITKRGQNVTFRCDPISEHNRLYWYRQTLGQGPEFLTYFQNEAQLEKSRLLSDRFSAERPKGSFSTLEIQRTEQGDSAMYLCASSFGLYEQYFGPGTRLTVT.

This chain links TRBV6-5 with TRBJ2-7, with 11 bases identical to TRBD2. The CDR3 extends over 14 amino acids. The J segment lost 12 bases and the V segment lost 7 bases, leaving 14 bases of the junction unmatched. Germline V CDR1 and CDR2: MNHEY, SVGAGI. The CDR3 region has the DNA TGTGCCAGCACTAAAGGGCTAGCGGGAGGTTTGTGGTACTTC. Translation gives CASTKGLAGGLWYF.

This clonotype was counted a few times. This chain uses TRBV7-6 with TRBJ2-5; TRBD2 matches 11 bases. The CDR3 spans 17 residues. J gave up 5 bases and V 5 bases, and 13 bases lay outside the gene matches. Germline V gene data show CDR1 as SGHVS and CDR2 as FNYEAQ. CDR3 sequence: CASSRTTSGDTRETQYF. The CDR3 nucleotides are TGTGCCAGCAGCCGAACGACTAGCGGGGACACGAGGGAGACCCAGTACTTC. The full variable domain, its missing parts supplied by reference TRBV7-6 and TRBJ2-5, is GAGVSQSPRYKVTKRGQDVALRCDPISGHVSLYWYRQALGQGPEFLTYFNYEAQQDKSGLPNDRFSAERPEGSISTLTIQRTEQRDSAMYRCASSRTTSGDTRETQYFGPGTRLLVL.

This clonotype showed up just a few times. V is TRBV18 and J is TRBJ2-1; 10 bases map to TRBD1. Trimming removed 4 bases from V and 9 bases from J; junction bases left unmatched: 6. The length of the CDR3 is 14 residues. Germline CDR1 and CDR2: KGHSH and LQKENI. Written as DNA, the CDR3 is TGTGCCAGCTCACAGCGACAGGGGGCGCGTGAGCAGTTCTTC. Translated: CASSQRQGAREQFF. Complete variable domain (other parts from reference TRBV18 and TRBJ2-1): NAGVMQNPRHLVRRRGQEARLRCSPMKGHSHVYWYRQLPEEGLKFMVYLQKENIIDESGMPKERFSAEFPKEGPSILRIQQVVRGDSAAYFCASSQRQGAREQFFGPGTRLTVL.